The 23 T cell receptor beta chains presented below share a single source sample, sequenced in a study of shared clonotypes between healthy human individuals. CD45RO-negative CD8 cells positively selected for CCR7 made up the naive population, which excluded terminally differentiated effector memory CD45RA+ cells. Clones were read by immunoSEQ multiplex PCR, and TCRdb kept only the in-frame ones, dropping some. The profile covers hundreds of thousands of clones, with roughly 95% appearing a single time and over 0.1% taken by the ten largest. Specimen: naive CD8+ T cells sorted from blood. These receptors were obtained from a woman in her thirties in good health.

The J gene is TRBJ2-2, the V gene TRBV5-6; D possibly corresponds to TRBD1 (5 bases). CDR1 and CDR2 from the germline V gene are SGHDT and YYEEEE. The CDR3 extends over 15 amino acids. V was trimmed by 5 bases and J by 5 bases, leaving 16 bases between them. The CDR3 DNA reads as TGTGCCAGCAGTTGGGGCCCTAGGGAAACCGGGGAGCTGTTTTTT. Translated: CASSWGPRETGELFF.

The CDR3 region is CASSEGTGDSNQPQHF. The CDR3 DNA is TGTGCCAGCAGTGAAGGGACAGGGGATAGCAATCAGCCCCAGCATTTT. The chain uses TRBV25-1 and TRBJ1-5; 10 bases map to TRBD1. Trimming removed 2 bases from V and 0 bases from J; junction bases left unmatched: 1. Germline CDR1 is MGHDK and CDR2 is SYGVNS. The length of the CDR3 is 16 residues.

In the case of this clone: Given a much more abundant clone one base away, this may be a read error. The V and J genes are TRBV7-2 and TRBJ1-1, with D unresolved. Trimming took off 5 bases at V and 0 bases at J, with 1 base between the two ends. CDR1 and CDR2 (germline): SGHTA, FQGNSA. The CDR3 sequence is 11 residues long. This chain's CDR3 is CASSLNTEAFF. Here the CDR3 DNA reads TGTGCCAGCAGCCTGAACACTGAAGCTTTCTTT.

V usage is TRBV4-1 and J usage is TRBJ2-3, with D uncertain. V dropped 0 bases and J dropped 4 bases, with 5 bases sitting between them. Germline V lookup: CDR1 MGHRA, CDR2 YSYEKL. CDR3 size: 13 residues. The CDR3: CASSQDVADTQYF. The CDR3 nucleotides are TGCGCCAGCAGCCAAGATGTGGCAGATACGCAGTATTTT.

CDR3: CASSLGLLGSETQYF. Written as DNA, the CDR3 is TGTGCCAGCAGCTTGGGACTGCTAGGGTCGGAGACCCAGTACTTC. V is TRBV27 and J is TRBJ2-5, with D possibly matching TRBD2 (6 bases). The CDR3 loop spans 15 amino acids. Germline assignment: CDR1 MNHEY and CDR2 SMNVEV (reference sequence). Deletions cut 6 bases from V and 5 bases from J, with 19 bases between.

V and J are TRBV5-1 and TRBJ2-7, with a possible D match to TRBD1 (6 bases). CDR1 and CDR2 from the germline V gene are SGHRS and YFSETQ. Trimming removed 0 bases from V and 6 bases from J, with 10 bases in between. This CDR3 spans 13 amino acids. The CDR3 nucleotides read TGCGCCAGCAGCTTGGTTGGGACACGCGAGCAGTACTTC. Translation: CASSLVGTREQYF.

CDR3 protein: CASRRTLGLDEQFF. CDR3 DNA sequence: TGTGCCAGCAGAAGGACGCTTGGGCTGGATGAGCAGTTCTTC. This rearrangement joins TRBV6-5 to TRBJ2-1; D uncertain. Trimming shortened V by 6 bases and J by 8 bases, and 17 bases separated the two germline ends. The germline CDR1 and CDR2 sequences are MNHEY and SVGAGI. The length of the CDR3 is 14 residues.

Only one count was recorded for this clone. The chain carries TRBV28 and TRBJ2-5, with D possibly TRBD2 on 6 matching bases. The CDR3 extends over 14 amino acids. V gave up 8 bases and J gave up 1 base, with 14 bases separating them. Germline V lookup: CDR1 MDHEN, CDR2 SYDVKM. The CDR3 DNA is TGTGCCAGCCGATTGGAGGGCCGCCAAGAGACCCAGTACTTC. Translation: CASRLEGRQETQYF. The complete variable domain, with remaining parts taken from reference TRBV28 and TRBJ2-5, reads DVKVTQSSRYLVKRTGEKVFLECVQDMDHENMFWYRQDPGLGLRLIYFSYDVKMKEKGDIPEGYSVSREKKERFSLILESASTNQTSMYLCASRLEGRQETQYFGPGTRLLVL.

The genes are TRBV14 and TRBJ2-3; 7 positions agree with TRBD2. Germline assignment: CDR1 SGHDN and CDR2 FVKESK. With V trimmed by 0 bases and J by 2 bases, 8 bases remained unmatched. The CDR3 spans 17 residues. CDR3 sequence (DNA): TGTGCCAGCAGCCAAGAGCCTCCTAGCGGCGTCACAGATACGCAGTATTTT. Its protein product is CASSQEPPSGVTDTQYF.

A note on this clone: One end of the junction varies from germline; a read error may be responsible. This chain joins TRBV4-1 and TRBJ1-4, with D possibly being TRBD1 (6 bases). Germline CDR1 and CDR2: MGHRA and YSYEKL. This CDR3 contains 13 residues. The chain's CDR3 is CASSQVGAVDPYF. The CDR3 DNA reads TGCGCCAGCAGCCAAGTGGGGGCCGTGGACCCGTATTTT.

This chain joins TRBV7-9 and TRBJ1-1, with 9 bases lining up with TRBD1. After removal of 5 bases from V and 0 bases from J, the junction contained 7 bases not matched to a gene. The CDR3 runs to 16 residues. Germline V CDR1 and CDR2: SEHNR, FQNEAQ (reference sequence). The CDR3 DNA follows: TGTGCCAGCAGCCCGGACAGGGGCCGGTTGAACACTGAAGCTTTCTTT. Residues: CASSPDRGRLNTEAFF.

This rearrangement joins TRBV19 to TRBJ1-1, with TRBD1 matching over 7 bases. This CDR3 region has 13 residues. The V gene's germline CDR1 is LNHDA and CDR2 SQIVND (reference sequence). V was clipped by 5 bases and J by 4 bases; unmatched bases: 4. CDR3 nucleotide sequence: TGTGCCAGTAGTCTTAACAGGGGCACTGAAGCTTTCTTT. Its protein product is CASSLNRGTEAFF.

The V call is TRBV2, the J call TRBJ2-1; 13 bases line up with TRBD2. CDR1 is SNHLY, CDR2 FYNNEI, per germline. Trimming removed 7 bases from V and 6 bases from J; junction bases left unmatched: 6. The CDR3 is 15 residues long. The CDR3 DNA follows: TGTGCCAGCACCGGGACTAGCGGGATATCCAATGAGCAGTTCTTC. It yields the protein CASTGTSGISNEQFF.

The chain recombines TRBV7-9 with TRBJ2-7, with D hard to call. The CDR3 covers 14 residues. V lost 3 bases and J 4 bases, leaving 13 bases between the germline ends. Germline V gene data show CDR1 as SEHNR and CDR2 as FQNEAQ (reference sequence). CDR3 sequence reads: CASSFVSSYYEQYF. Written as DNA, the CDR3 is TGTGCCAGCAGCTTCGTTTCTAGTTATTACGAGCAGTACTTC.

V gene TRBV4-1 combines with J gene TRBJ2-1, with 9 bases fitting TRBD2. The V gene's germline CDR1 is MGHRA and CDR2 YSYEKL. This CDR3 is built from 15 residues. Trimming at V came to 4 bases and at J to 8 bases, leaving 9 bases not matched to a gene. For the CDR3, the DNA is TGCGCCAGCAGCCGAACTAGCGGGCCGGGGGATGAGCAGTTCTTC. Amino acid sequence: CASSRTSGPGDEQFF.

This CDR3 is CASSLIRTGNTEAFF. CDR3 nucleotide sequence: TGTGCCAGCAGCTTAATTAGAACAGGGAACACTGAAGCTTTCTTT. The chain recombines TRBV7-9 with TRBJ1-1, with D perhaps matching TRBD1 (5 bases). The V end lost 2 bases, the J end lost 1 base, and 11 bases lay between the germline ends. The length of the CDR3 is 15 residues. Germline-derived CDR1 and CDR2 are SEHNR and FQNEAQ (reference sequence). The whole variable domain, remainder taken from reference TRBV7-9 and TRBJ1-1, is DTGVSQNPRHKITKRGQNVTFRCDPISEHNRLYWYRQTLGQGPEFLTYFQNEAQLEKSRLLSDRFSAERPKGSFSTLEIQRTEQGDSAMYLCASSLIRTGNTEAFFGQGTRLTVV.

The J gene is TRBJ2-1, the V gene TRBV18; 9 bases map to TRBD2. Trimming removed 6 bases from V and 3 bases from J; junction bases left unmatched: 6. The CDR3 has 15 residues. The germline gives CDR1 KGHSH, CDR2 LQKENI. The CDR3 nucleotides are TGTGCCAGCTCGCTCGGGACTAGCCTCTACAATGAGCAGTTCTTC. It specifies CASSLGTSLYNEQFF.

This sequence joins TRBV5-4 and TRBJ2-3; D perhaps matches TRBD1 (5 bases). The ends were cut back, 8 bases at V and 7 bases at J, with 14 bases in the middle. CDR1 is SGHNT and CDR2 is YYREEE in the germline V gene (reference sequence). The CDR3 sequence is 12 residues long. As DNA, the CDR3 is TGTGCCAGTCAGGACATAACGAATACGCAGTATTTT. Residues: CASQDITNTQYF.

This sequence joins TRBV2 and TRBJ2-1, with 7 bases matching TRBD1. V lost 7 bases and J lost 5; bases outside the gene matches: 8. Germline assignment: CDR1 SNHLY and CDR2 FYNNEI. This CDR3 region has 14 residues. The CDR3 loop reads CASTGRGYDNEQFF. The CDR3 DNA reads TGTGCCAGCACGGGCAGGGGGTATGACAATGAGCAGTTCTTC. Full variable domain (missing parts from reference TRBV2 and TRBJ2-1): EPEVTQTPSHQVTQMGQEVILRCVPISNHLYFYWYRQILGQKVEFLVSFYNNEISEKSEIFDDQFSVERPDGSNFTLKIRSTKLEDSAMYFCASTGRGYDNEQFFGPGTRLTVL.

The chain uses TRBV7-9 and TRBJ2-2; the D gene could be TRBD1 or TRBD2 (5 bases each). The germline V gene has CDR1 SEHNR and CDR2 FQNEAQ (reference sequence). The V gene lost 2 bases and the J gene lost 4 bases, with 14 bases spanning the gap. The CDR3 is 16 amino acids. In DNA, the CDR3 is TGTGCCAGCAGCTTAATGCTGAGGGGCGGCACCGGGGAGCTGTTTTTT. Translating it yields CASSLMLRGGTGELFF.

The CDR3 DNA reads TGTGCCAGCAGTGAAACTGGGTACGAGCAGTACTTC. This gives the protein CASSETGYEQYF. The chain combines TRBV25-1 with TRBJ2-5; the D is unclear. Matching the DNA end better, TRBJ2-7 makes the J call doubtful. CDR1 and CDR2 (germline): MGHDK, SYGVNS. The CDR3 spans 12 residues.

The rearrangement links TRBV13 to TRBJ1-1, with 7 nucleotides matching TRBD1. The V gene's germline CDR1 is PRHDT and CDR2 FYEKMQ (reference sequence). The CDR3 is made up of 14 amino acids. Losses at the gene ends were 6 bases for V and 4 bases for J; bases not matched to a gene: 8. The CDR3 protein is CASRKRGRATEAFF. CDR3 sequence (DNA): TGTGCCAGCAGAAAGAGGGGGCGGGCCACTGAAGCTTTCTTT.

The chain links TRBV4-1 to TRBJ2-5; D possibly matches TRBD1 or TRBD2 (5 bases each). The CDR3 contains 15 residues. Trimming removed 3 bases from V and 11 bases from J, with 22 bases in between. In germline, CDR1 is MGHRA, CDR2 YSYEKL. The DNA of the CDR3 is TGCGCCAGCAGCCATGACCCCCGGGGCCAGTTAGAGCAGTACTTC. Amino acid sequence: CASSHDPRGQLEQYF.